This section outlines one TCR beta chain sequence together with its context. This specimen comes from a study of blood T cell repertoires in COVID-19. Sequenced by immunoSEQ multiplex PCR; TCRdb stores in-frame clones only, minus some. Among 100,000 to 150,000 clones, about nine tenths were seen once, and the ten largest hold roughly 4.5%. The germline CDR1 and CDR2 sequences are SGHTA and FQGNSA. V gave up 5 bases and J gave up 1 base; unmatched junction bases: 11. The length of the CDR3 is 16 residues. This sequence was found in a man in his 60s with COVID-19, enrolled during active disease. Sequencing used peripheral blood. The chain uses TRBV7-2 and TRBJ2-7, with 7 bases fitting TRBD2. The CDR3 DNA reads TGTGCCAGCAGCCCGACCCTAGCGGCCGATTCCTACGAGCAGTACTTC. It is translated as CASSPTLAADSYEQYF.